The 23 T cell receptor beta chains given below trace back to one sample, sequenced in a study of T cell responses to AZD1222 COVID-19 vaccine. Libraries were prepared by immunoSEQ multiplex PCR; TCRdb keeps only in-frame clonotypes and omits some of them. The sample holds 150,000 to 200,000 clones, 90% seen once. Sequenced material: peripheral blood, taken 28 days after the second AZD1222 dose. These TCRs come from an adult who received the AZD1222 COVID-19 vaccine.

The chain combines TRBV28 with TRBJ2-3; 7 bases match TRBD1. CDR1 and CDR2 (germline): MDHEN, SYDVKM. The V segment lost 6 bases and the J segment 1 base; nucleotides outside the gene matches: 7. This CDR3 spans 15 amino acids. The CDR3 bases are TGTGCCAGCAGCTGGACAGGCCGGGGCACAGATACGCAGTATTTT. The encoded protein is CASSWTGRGTDTQYF.

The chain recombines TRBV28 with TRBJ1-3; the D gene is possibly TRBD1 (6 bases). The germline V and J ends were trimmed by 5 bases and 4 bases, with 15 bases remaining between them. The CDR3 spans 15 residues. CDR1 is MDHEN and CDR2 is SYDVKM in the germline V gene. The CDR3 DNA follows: TGTGCCAGCAGTGGCAAGGGGGTTAGGGGAAACACCATATATTTT. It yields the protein CASSGKGVRGNTIYF.

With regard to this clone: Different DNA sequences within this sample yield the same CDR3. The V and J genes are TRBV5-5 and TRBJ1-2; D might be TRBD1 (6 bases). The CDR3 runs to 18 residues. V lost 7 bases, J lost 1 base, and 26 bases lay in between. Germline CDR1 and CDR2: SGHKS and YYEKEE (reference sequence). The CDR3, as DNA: TGTGCCAGCCGGGGCTGGGGGGGGCCGGACGGCGTTAACTATGGCTACACCTTC. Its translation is CASRGWGGPDGVNYGYTF.

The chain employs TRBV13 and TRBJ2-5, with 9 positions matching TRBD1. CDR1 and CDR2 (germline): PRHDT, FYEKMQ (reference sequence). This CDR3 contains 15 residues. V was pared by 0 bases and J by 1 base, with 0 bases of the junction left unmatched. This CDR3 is CASSLGTGGQETQYF. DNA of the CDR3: TGTGCCAGCAGCTTAGGGACAGGGGGCCAAGAGACCCAGTACTTC.

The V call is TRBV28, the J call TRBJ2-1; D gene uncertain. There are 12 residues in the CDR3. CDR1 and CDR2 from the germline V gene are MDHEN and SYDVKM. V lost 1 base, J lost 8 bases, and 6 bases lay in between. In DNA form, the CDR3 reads TGTGCCAGCAGTTTATTGAGCGATGAGCAGTTCTTC. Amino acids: CASSLLSDEQFF.

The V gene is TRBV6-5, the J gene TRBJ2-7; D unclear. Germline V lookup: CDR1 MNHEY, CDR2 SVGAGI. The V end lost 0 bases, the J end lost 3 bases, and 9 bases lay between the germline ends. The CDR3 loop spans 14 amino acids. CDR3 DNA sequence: TGTGCCAGCAGTTACTCGGGTTCCTACTACGAGCAGTACTTC. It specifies CASSYSGSYYEQYF.

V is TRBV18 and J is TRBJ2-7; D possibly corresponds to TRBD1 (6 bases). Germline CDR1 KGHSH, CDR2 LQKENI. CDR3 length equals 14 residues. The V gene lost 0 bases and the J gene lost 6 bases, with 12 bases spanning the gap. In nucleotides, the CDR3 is TGTGCCAGCTCACCACCGAGTGTAGGGGGCGAGCAGTACTTC. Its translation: CASSPPSVGGEQYF.

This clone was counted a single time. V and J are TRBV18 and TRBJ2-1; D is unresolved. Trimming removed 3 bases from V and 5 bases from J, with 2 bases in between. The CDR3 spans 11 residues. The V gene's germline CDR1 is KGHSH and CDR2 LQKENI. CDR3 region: CASSPDNEQFF. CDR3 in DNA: TGTGCCAGCTCACCGGACAATGAGCAGTTCTTC.

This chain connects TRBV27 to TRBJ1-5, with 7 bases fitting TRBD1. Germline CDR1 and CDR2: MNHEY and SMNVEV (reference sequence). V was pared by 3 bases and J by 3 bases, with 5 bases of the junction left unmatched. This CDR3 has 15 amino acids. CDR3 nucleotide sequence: TGTGCCAGCAGTTTTGCGGGACAGCCCAATCAGCCCCAGCATTTT. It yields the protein CASSFAGQPNQPQHF.

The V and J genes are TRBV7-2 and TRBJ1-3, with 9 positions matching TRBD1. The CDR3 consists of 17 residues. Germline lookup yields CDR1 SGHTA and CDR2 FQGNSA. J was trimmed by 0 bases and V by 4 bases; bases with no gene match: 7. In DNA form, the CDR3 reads TGTGCCAGCAGCTCAACTGACAGGGGGGGCTCTGGAAACACCATATATTTT. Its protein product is CASSSTDRGGSGNTIYF.

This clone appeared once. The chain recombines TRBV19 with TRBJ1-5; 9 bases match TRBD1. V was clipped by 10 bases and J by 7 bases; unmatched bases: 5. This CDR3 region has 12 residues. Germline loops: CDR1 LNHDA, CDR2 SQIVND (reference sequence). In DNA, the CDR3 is TGTGCCACTACAGGGGGCAGGCAGCCCCAGCATTTT. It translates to CATTGGRQPQHF. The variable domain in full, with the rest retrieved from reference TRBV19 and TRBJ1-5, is DGGITQSPKYLFRKEGQNVTLSCEQNLNHDAMYWYRQDPGQGLRLIYYSQIVNDFQKGDIAEGYSVSREKKESFPLTVTSAQKNPTAFYLCATTGGRQPQHFGDGTRLSIL.

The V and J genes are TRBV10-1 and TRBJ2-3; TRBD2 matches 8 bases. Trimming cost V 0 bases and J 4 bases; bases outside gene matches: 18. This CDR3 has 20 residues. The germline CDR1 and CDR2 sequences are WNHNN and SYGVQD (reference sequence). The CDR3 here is CASSESPRRVSGGVADTQYF. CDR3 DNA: TGCGCCAGCAGTGAGTCCCCCCGGCGGGTTTCGGGGGGGGTCGCAGATACGCAGTATTTT.

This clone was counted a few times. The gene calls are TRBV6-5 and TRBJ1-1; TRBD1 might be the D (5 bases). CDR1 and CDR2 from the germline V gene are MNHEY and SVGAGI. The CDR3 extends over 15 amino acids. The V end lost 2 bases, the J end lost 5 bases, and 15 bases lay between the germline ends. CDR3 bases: TGTGCCAGCAGTTACGGTTCCAGGGTGGCAACTGAAGCTTTCTTT. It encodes CASSYGSRVATEAFF.

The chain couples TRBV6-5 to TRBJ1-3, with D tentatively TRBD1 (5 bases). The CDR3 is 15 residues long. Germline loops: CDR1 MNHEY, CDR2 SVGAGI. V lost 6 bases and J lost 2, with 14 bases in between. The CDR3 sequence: CASSRTGTAGNTIYF. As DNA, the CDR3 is TGTGCCAGCAGCCGTACCGGGACGGCTGGAAACACCATATATTTT.

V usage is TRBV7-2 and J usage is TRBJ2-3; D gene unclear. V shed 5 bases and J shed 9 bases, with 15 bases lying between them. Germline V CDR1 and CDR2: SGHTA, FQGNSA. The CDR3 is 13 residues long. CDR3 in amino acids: CASSPSNPTTQYF. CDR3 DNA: TGTGCCAGCAGCCCCAGCAACCCCACGACGCAGTATTTT.

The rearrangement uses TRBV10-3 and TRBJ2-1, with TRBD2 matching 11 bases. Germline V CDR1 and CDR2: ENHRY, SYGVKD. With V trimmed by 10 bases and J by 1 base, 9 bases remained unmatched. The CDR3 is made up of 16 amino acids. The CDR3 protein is CASLPGLAESYNEQFF. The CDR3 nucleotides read TGTGCCAGCTTACCGGGACTAGCGGAATCCTACAATGAGCAGTTCTTC.

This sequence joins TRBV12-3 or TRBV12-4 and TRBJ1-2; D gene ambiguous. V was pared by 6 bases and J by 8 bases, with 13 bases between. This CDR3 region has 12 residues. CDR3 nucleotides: TGTGCCAGCAGCCCTCGGGCGGGGGGCTACACCTTC. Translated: CASSPRAGGYTF.

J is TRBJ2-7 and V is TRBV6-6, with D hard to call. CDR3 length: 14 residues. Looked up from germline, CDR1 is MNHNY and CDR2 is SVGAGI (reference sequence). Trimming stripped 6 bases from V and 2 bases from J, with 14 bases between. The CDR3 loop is CASSPNTATYEQYF. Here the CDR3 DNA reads TGTGCCAGCAGCCCCAATACGGCTACCTACGAGCAGTACTTC.

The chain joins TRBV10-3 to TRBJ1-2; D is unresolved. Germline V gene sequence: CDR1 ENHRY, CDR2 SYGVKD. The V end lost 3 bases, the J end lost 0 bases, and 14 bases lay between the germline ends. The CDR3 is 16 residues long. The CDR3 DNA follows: TGTGCCATCAGTGACACCGCGATAATAGCTAACTATGGCTACACCTTC. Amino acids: CAISDTAIIANYGYTF.

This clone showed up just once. The CDR3 loop is CASSLGTDLGYTF. Written as DNA, the CDR3 is TGTGCCAGCAGTCTGGGGACTGACCTAGGCTACACCTTC. This chain links TRBV28 with TRBJ1-2; weak D call: TRBD1 (5 bases). Germline V gene lookup returns CDR1 MDHEN and CDR2 SYDVKM. Trimming cost V 5 bases and J 8 bases, with 15 bases left between them. The CDR3 has 13 amino acids.

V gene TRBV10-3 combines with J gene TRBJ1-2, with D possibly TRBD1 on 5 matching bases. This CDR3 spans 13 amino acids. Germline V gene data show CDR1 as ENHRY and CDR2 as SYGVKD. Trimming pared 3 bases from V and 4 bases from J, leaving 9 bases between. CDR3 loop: CAISEGTGYGYTF. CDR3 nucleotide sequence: TGTGCCATCAGTGAAGGAACAGGCTATGGCTACACCTTC.

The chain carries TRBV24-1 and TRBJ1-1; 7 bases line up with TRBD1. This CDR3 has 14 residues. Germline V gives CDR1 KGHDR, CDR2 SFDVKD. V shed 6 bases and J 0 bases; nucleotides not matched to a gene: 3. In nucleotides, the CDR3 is TGTGCCACCAGTCAACAGGGGCTGAACACTGAAGCTTTCTTT. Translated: CATSQQGLNTEAFF.

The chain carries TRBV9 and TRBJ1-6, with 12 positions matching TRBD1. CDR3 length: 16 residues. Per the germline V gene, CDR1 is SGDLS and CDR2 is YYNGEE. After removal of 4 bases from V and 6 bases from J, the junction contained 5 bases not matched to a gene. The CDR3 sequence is CASSTGDRGPNSPLHF. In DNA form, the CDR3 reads TGTGCCAGCAGCACCGGGGACAGGGGGCCTAATTCACCCCTCCACTTT.